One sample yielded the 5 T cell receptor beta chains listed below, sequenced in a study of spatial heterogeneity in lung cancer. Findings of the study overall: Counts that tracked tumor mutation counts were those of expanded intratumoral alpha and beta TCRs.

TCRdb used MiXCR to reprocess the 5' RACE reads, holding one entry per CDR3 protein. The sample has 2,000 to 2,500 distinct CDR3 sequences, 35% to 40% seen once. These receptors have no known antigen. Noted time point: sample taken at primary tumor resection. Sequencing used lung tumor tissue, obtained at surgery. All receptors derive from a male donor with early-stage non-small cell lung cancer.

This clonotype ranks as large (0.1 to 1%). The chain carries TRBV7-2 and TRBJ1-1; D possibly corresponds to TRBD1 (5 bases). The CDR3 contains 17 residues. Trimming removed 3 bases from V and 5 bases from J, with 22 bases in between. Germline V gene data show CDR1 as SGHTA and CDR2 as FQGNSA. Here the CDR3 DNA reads TGTGCCAGCAGCTTTCGCTGGGACGAGTCTTCTAGGACTGAAGCTTTCTTT. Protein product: CASSFRWDESSRTEAFF.

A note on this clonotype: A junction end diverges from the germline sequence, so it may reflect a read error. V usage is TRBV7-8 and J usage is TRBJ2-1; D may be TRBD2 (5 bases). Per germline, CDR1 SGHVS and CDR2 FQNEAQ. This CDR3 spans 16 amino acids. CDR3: CASSLAPGSSYNEQFF. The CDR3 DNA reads TGTGCCAGCAGCCTAGCCCCGGGCAGCTCCTACAATGAGCAGTTCTTC.

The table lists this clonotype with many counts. CDR3 region: CASSLRQAWDTQYF. DNA for the CDR3: TGTGCCAGCAGCCTCCGACAGGCCTGGGATACGCAGTATTTT. The chain employs TRBV7-2 and TRBJ2-3; weak D call: TRBD1 (6 bases). This CDR3 spans 14 amino acids. Trimming took off 5 bases at V and 6 bases at J, with 15 bases between the two ends. Germline lookup yields CDR1 SGHTA and CDR2 FQGNSA. Full variable domain (missing parts from reference TRBV7-2 and TRBJ2-3): GAGVSQSPSNKVTEKGKDVELRCDPISGHTALYWYRQSLGQGLEFLIYFQGNSAPDKSGLPSDRFSAERTGGSVSTLTIQRTQQEDSAVYLCASSLRQAWDTQYFGPGTRLTVL.

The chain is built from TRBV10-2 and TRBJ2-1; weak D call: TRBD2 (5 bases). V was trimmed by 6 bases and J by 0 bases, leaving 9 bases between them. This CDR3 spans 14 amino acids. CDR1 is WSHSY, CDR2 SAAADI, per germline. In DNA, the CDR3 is TGCGCCAGCAGAGCGGAATACTCCTACAATGAGCAGTTCTTC. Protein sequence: CASRAEYSYNEQFF.

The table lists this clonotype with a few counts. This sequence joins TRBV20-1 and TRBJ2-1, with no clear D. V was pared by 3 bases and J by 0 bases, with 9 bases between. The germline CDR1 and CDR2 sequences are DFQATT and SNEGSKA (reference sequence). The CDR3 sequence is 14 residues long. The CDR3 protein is CSASFRVSYNEQFF. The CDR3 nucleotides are TGCAGTGCTAGTTTTAGGGTCTCCTACAATGAGCAGTTCTTC.